These 14 T cell receptor beta chains were sequenced from one sample in a study of blood T cells in healthy people across ages. A second about 6 to 11 cycle PCR used barcoded and J-beta primers. TCRdb reprocessed the 5' RACE reads with MiXCR, giving one entry per CDR3 protein. The sample consists of 1.5 million to 2 million distinct CDR3 sequences, roughly 50% of them appearing once. Sequenced sample: blood. The receptors derive from a woman aged 40 to 49 in good health.

This chain joins TRBV20-1 and TRBJ2-5; 10 positions agree with TRBD2. The trim removed 5 bases at V and 2 bases at J, leaving 8 bases unmatched. In germline, CDR1 is DFQATT, CDR2 SNEGSKA (reference sequence). The CDR3 has 15 amino acids. Here the CDR3 reads CSAGFSGGKQETQYF. Here the CDR3 DNA reads TGCAGTGCTGGATTTAGCGGGGGGAAACAAGAGACCCAGTACTTC.

This clonotype was observed a few times. V is TRBV6-2 or TRBV6-3 and J is TRBJ2-7; 8 bases fit TRBD1. The germline V gene has CDR1 MNHEY and CDR2 SVGEGT. V was pared by 6 bases and J by 4 bases, with 8 bases of the junction left unmatched. The CDR3 is made up of 14 amino acids. CDR3 DNA: TGTGCCAGCAGGACCGCTGGACAGGGTTACGAGCAGTACTTC. As protein: CASRTAGQGYEQYF.

The chain carries TRBV7-2 and TRBJ2-5, with 7 bases that match TRBD2. CDR1 and CDR2 from the germline V gene are SGHTA and FQGNSA. V shed 2 bases and J 5 bases; nucleotides not matched to a gene: 14. The CDR3 is 17 amino acids. In DNA, the CDR3 is TGTGCCAGCAGCTTAACTGGCGGGGGAATCGTATTGGAGACCCAGTACTTC. Its translation is CASSLTGGGIVLETQYF.

This sequence joins TRBV14 and TRBJ2-7; the D call may be TRBD1 or TRBD2 (5 bases each). This CDR3 spans 15 amino acids. CDR1 and CDR2 from the germline V gene are SGHDN and FVKESK. Trimming took off 3 bases at V and 0 bases at J, with 12 bases between the two ends. The CDR3 nucleotides read TGTGCCAGCAGCCACCTCAGTGGGACCTCCTACGAGCAGTACTTC. Its translation is CASSHLSGTSYEQYF.

The chain recombines TRBV12-3 or TRBV12-4 with TRBJ2-1, with TRBD2 identical over 10 bases. The closer fit of TRBJ2-7 to the DNA end suggests the J call may be wrong. This CDR3 is 16 amino acids long. CDR3 sequence reads: CASSRSGGGTYNEQYF. The DNA for the CDR3 is TGTGCCAGCAGCAGAAGCGGGGGGGGAACCTACAATGAGCAGTACTTC.

This clonotype was picked up a small number of times. This chain uses TRBV7-6 with TRBJ2-5; TRBD1 might be the D (6 bases). Deletions cut 5 bases from V and 7 bases from J, with 17 bases between. Germline V lookup: CDR1 SGHVS, CDR2 FNYEAQ. The CDR3 consists of 14 residues. The CDR3 nucleotides are TGTGCCAGCAGCCCTACGACAGGCGGAGGGACCCAGTACTTC. Translating it yields CASSPTTGGGTQYF.

This clonotype showed up just a few times. The chain recombines TRBV20-1 with TRBJ2-1; D is possibly TRBD1 or TRBD2 (5 bases each). Trimming took off 5 bases at V and 5 bases at J, with 16 bases between the two ends. The CDR3 totals 14 residues. Germline lookup yields CDR1 DFQATT and CDR2 SNEGSKA (reference sequence). The CDR3 sequence is CSAVAGTVNNEQFF. The CDR3 coding sequence is TGCAGTGCTGTCGCCGGGACGGTTAACAATGAGCAGTTCTTC.

The genes are TRBV9 and TRBJ2-3; D is ambiguous. V dropped 3 bases and J dropped 7 bases, with 9 bases sitting between them. This CDR3 has 12 residues. Germline lookup yields CDR1 SGDLS and CDR2 YYNGEE. CDR3 nucleotides: TGTGCCAGCAGCGGCACCGACCATACGCAGTATTTT. This codes for CASSGTDHTQYF.

This clonotype was observed a single time. The chain has TRBV20-1 and TRBJ1-2, with D maybe TRBD1 (5 bases). The CDR3 totals 15 residues. CDR1 is DFQATT, CDR2 SNEGSKA, per germline (reference sequence). V was cut by 8 bases and J by 4 bases, with 23 bases left in between. CDR3 coding DNA: TGCAGTCAGTTATTCTCCGGGAATAGGGGCTATGGCTACACCTTC. This translates into CSQLFSGNRGYGYTF.

A remark on this clonotype: An end of the junction does not agree with germline; a read error may underlie this. V usage is TRBV7-2 and J usage is TRBJ2-3, with 7 bases that match TRBD2. The V gene's germline CDR1 is SGHTA and CDR2 FQGNSA. This CDR3 region has 16 residues. The CDR3 nucleotides read TGTGCCAGCAGCTTAGAAGCGGGGTTTAGCACGGATACGCAGTATTTT. Residues: CASSLEAGFSTDTQYF.

A few counts support this clonotype. V is TRBV20-1 and J is TRBJ2-3; 7 bases map to TRBD1. CDR3 size: 13 residues. V lost 6 bases and J lost 5; bases outside the gene matches: 8. The germline CDR1 and CDR2 sequences are DFQATT and SNEGSKA (reference sequence). For the CDR3, the DNA is TGCAGTGCGCCGGAAGGGGGCAAAGATACGCAGTATTTT. This codes for CSAPEGGKDTQYF.

The rearrangement links TRBV20-1 to TRBJ2-5, with TRBD2 as a possible D gene (6 bases). Per the germline V gene, CDR1 is DFQATT and CDR2 is SNEGSKA (reference sequence). Trimming took off 6 bases at V and 4 bases at J, with 21 bases between the two ends. The CDR3 is made up of 15 amino acids. CDR3 loop: CSAPPRRAPPETQYF. As DNA, the CDR3 is TGCAGTGCCCCCCCCCGGAGGGCCCCTCCAGAGACCCAGTACTTC.

The chain links TRBV3-1 to TRBJ2-3; no reliable D call. The V end lost 2 bases, the J end lost 2 bases, and 14 bases lay between the germline ends. This CDR3 is 16 amino acids long. CDR1 and CDR2 from the germline V gene are LGHDT and YNNKEL (reference sequence). The CDR3 reads CASSQRVHFDTDTQYF. DNA of the CDR3: TGTGCCAGCAGCCAACGTGTGCACTTTGACACAGATACGCAGTATTTT.

The rearrangement joins TRBV12-3 or TRBV12-4 to TRBJ2-5, with D tentatively TRBD1 (5 bases). Trimming took off 3 bases at V and 4 bases at J, with 9 bases between the two ends. The CDR3 totals 13 residues. The CDR3 reads CASSFTQGETQYF. CDR3 sequence (DNA): TGTGCCAGCAGTTTCACGCAGGGAGAGACCCAGTACTTC.